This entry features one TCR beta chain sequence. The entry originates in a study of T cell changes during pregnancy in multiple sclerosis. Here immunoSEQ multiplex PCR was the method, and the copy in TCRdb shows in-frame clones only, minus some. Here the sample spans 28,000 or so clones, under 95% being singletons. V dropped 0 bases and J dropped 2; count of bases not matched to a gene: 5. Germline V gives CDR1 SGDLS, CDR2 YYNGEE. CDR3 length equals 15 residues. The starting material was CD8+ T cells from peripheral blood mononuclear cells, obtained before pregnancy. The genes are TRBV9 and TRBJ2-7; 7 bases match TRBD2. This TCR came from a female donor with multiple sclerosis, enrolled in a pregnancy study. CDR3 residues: CASSVGYGGAYEQYF. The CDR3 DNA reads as TGTGCCAGCAGCGTAGGGTATGGGGGGGCCTACGAGCAGTACTTC.